The sample holds a few counts of the clone carrying this T cell receptor (beta chain). Its antigen remains unidentified. The CDR3 covers 16 residues. V lost 3 bases to trimming and J lost 9 bases, with 18 bases between them. Germline loops: CDR1 MGHRA, CDR2 YSYEKL. This record comes from a study of cytotoxic CD8 clonotypes in ibrutinib-treated CLL. General study results and limits: Elevated clonality accompanied ibrutinib response, with a return toward baseline values at progression. Public clonotypes, found uncommonly, either contracted or stayed stable on treatment.

TCRdb's copy holds only in-frame clones and misses some; the assay was immunoSEQ multiplex PCR. Here the sample spans more than 200,000 clones, about four fifths being singletons. The chain recombines TRBV4-1 with TRBJ1-6; no firm D call. This specimen consisted of PBMCs, obtained after 12 months of ibrutinib treatment. The sequence was obtained from a human donor with chronic lymphocytic leukemia. This CDR3 reads CASSQTTHGVFSPLHF. CDR3 DNA: TGCGCCAGCAGCCAGACAACACACGGGGTATTTTCACCCCTCCACTTT.